These T cell receptor beta chains were read from a single sample in a study of blood T cell repertoires in COVID-19. Profiling relied on immunoSEQ multiplex PCR, and the TCRdb table lists in-frame clones only, not all of them. This table holds around 200,000 clones, approximately 87% found once. Sample: peripheral blood. These receptors originate from a man younger than 35 with active or convalescent COVID-19. CDR3s include the opening cysteine and the closing phenylalanine or tryptophan. The D gene is left open where the match is weak. Size is omitted from some rows. Given values are once, few, many or a class for expanded clones.

j_gene | v_gene | abundance | d_gene | CDR3nt | CDR3aa
TRBJ2-1 | TRBV7-8 | . | TRBD2 | TGTGCCAGCAGCCCCGTCCTAGCGGGGGGGCCCAATGAGCAGTTCTTC | CASSPVLAGGPNEQFF
TRBJ2-5 | TRBV3-1/TRBV3-2 | . | . | TGTGCCAGCAGCCAGGCAGGGAGGATCGGGAAGACCCAGTACTTC | CASSQAGRIGKTQYF
TRBJ1-1 | TRBV11-2 | . | TRBD1 | TGTGCCAGCAGCTTAGTAGGCAGGGGGCTGGTGGAAGCTTTCTTT | CASSLVGRGLVEAFF
TRBJ2-2 | TRBV19 | once | . | TGTGCCAGTAACAGCGGACCCCCGGGCACCGGGGAGCTGTTTTTT | CASNSGPPGTGELFF
TRBJ1-1 | TRBV28 | . | . | TGTGCCAGCAGCGGGGAGTCGAACACTGAAGCTTTCTTT | CASSGESNTEAFF
TRBJ2-3 | TRBV24-1 | . | TRBD1 | TGTGCCACCAGTGAAAGTCGGGGACAGGGCACAGATACGCAGTATTTT | CATSESRGQGTDTQYF
TRBJ1-6 | TRBV10-3 | . | TRBD1 | TGTGCCGCGCGACAGGGGGCGGACAATTCACCCCTCCACTTT | CAARQGADNSPLHF
TRBJ1-2 | TRBV29-1 | . | . | TGCAGCGTTACAGGGTTATTAGGCTACACCTTC | CSVTGLLGYTF
TRBJ2-3 | TRBV6-1 | . | TRBD2 | TGTGCCAGCAGTGAACGGAGCGGGGGAATCACAGATACGCAGTATTTT | CASSERSGGITDTQYF
TRBJ1-1 | TRBV7-9 | . | TRBD1 | TGTGCCAGCAGCTTAGCTCGGACAGGGAACACTGAAGCTTTCTTT | CASSLARTGNTEAFF
TRBJ1-4 | TRBV11-3 | . | . | TGTGCCAGCAGTTTAAGCATAGGAGGTGAAAAACTGTTTTTT | CASSLSIGGEKLFF
TRBJ2-6 | TRBV10-1 | . | . | TGCGCCAGCAGTGTATCCCCTGGGGCCAACGTCCTGACTTTC | CASSVSPGANVLTF
TRBJ2-2 | TRBV6-5 | . | . | TGTGCCAGCAGTTACGATTTACGGGAATATAACGGGGAGCTGTTTTTT | CASSYDLREYNGELFF
TRBJ2-2 | TRBV30 | . | . | TGTGCCTGGGCCCTAACTACCTACACCGGGGAGCTGTTTTTT | CAWALTTYTGELFF
TRBJ2-4 | TRBV5-1 | . | TRBD2 | TGCGCCAGCAGCCCACTACTAGCGGGGGGGCAGGGAAACATTCAGTACTTC | CASSPLLAGGQGNIQYF
TRBJ2-4 | TRBV29-1 | . | . | TGCAGCGTTGAGGAGGGCCGGGGCATTCAGTACTTC | CSVEEGRGIQYF
TRBJ2-7 | TRBV9 | . | . | TGTGCCAGCAGCGTAGACGAGTTGAGCTACGAGCAGTACTTC | CASSVDELSYEQYF
TRBJ2-1 | TRBV19 | . | . | TGTGCCAGTAGTAGGACAGACAATGAGCAGTTCTTC | CASSRTDNEQFF
TRBJ1-4 | TRBV10-3 | once | . | TGTGCCATCAGTGAGGTTCAGGGGCGGATTGAAAAACTGTTTTTT | CAISEVQGRIEKLFF
TRBJ1-5 | TRBV19 | once | . | TGTGCCAGTATGGCCTGGGGGCAGCGCAATCAGCCCCAGCATTTT | CASMAWGQRNQPQHF
TRBJ2-5 | TRBV6-6 | . | TRBD2 | TGTGCCAGCAGTTACAGCCCCGGGACTAACCAAGAGACCCAGTACTTC | CASSYSPGTNQETQYF
TRBJ2-3 | TRBV18 | . | TRBD1 | TGTGCCAGTTCCGAGGATCCCACAGGGGCAGATACGCAGTATTTT | CASSEDPTGADTQYF
TRBJ2-3 | TRBV2 | . | TRBD2 | TGTGCCAGCAGTGAAGGTTCGGCTAGCGGGGGGGGTAAAGATACGCAGTATTTT | CASSEGSASGGGKDTQYF
TRBJ2-3 | TRBV6-1 | . | TRBD2 | TGTGCCAGCAGTGAAGCTCCTATAGCGGGAGTCACAGATACGCAGTATTTT | CASSEAPIAGVTDTQYF
TRBJ2-1 | TRBV2 | . | . | TGTGCCAGCAGTGTGGAGACTAGAAGTGAGCAGTTCTTC | CASSVETRSEQFF